The 18 T cell receptor beta chains given below trace back to one sample, sequenced in a study of blood T cell repertoires in COVID-19 (TCRdb year 2020). Receptors were amplified or captured by the immunoSEQ multiplex PCR assay. The table comes from immuneACCESS by way of TCRdb, which keeps in-frame sequences with V and J called. Part of the clones is missing from these tables; in studies checked, under half for an unresolved V gene and the rest for unknown reasons. The sample records approximately 180,000 clones, around nine tenths of which are singletons. The ten largest clonotypes hold around 5.8% of the sample. Source material: peripheral blood. Receptor source: a man in his forties with active or convalescent COVID-19.

The V and J genes are TRBV18 and TRBJ2-5, with TRBD1 matching over 8 bases. The CDR3 is 16 residues long. V lost 1 base, J lost 1 base, and 5 bases stayed unmatched. Germline V lookup: CDR1 KGHSH, CDR2 LQKENI. The CDR3 sequence: CASSPLTGGAQETQYF. The CDR3 DNA reads TGTGCCAGCTCACCACTAACAGGGGGAGCCCAAGAGACCCAGTACTTC.

This sequence joins TRBV7-2 and TRBJ2-5, with a possible D match to TRBD2 (5 bases). V was cut by 5 bases and J by 7 bases, with 17 bases left in between. The length of the CDR3 is 14 residues. Germline-derived CDR1 and CDR2 are SGHTA and FQGNSA. The CDR3 loop is CASSTRPGLGTQYF. DNA for the CDR3: TGTGCCAGCAGCACTAGACCCGGGTTGGGGACCCAGTACTTC.

This clone was counted only a few times. The J gene is TRBJ1-1, the V gene TRBV5-5, with D uncertain. The germline CDR1 and CDR2 sequences are SGHKS and YYEKEE (reference sequence). The V end lost 1 base, the J end lost 0 bases, and 7 bases lay between the germline ends. The CDR3 extends over 14 amino acids. The CDR3 reads CASSLLLLNTEAFF. The CDR3 DNA reads as TGTGCCAGCAGCTTGCTACTTCTGAACACTGAAGCTTTCTTT.

This sequence joins TRBV7-9 and TRBJ2-2; the match to TRBD2 covers 11 bases. This CDR3 is 17 amino acids long. Losses at the gene ends were 1 base for V and 2 bases for J; bases not matched to a gene: 3. Germline CDR1 and CDR2: SEHNR and FQNEAQ (reference sequence). CDR3 loop: CASSLGLAGKNTGELFF. The CDR3 bases are TGTGCCAGCAGCTTAGGACTAGCGGGGAAAAACACCGGGGAGCTGTTTTTT.

This clone was recorded only once. The J gene is TRBJ2-6, the V gene TRBV10-3; 7 nucleotides line up with TRBD1. Trimming removed 3 bases from V and 0 bases from J; junction bases left unmatched: 5. In germline, CDR1 is ENHRY, CDR2 SYGVKD. CDR3 length: 17 amino acids. The CDR3 protein is CAISDDRVRSGANVLTF. The CDR3 nucleotides are TGTGCCATCAGTGATGACAGGGTCCGCTCTGGGGCCAACGTCCTGACTTTC.

The chain uses TRBV7-2 and TRBJ2-7; D not certain. The V gene's germline CDR1 is SGHTA and CDR2 FQGNSA. With 0 bases removed from V and 7 bases from J, the gap between germline ends came to 4 bases. The CDR3 extends over 11 amino acids. The CDR3 loop is CASSLAREQYF. CDR3 sequence (DNA): TGTGCCAGCAGCTTAGCCCGGGAGCAGTACTTC.

J is TRBJ1-1 and V is TRBV14; possible D gene TRBD1, 6 bases. The CDR3 spans 16 residues. The V gene's germline CDR1 is SGHDN and CDR2 FVKESK. Trimming left V 0 bases short and J 3 bases short, with 14 bases between. CDR3 in amino acids: CASSQEGAGQDTEAFF. The CDR3 DNA follows: TGTGCCAGCAGCCAAGAGGGGGCCGGTCAGGACACTGAAGCTTTCTTT.

This clone was found once. V is TRBV2 and J is TRBJ1-1, with D possibly matching TRBD1 (6 bases). V lost 7 bases to trimming and J lost 3 bases, with 12 bases between them. Germline V gene data show CDR1 as SNHLY and CDR2 as FYNNEI. This CDR3 has 13 residues. The CDR3 DNA reads TGTGCCAGCAACTTACAGGGTTACACTGAAGCTTTCTTT. It yields the protein CASNLQGYTEAFF.

V and J are TRBV3-1 (or the pseudogene TRBV3-2) and TRBJ2-7, with 9 bases fitting TRBD2. The V gene end was trimmed by 0 bases and the J gene end by 5 bases; junction bases not matched to a gene: 8. There are 16 residues in the CDR3. CDR1 LGHDT and CDR2 YNNKEL come from the germline V gene (reference sequence). Here the CDR3 DNA reads TGTGCCAGCAGCCAAGATCGACCAGCGGGGGGCCACGAGCAGTACTTC. Encoded protein: CASSQDRPAGGHEQYF.

This chain joins TRBV2 and TRBJ1-2; D not resolved. Germline V gene data show CDR1 as SNHLY and CDR2 as FYNNEI. This CDR3 is 13 amino acids long. Trimming took off 1 base at V and 8 bases at J, with 11 bases between the two ends. CDR3 sequence reads: CASSEEEGRGYTF. The CDR3 nucleotides read TGTGCCAGCAGTGAAGAGGAGGGTAGAGGCTACACCTTC.

This clone was detected only once. The chain uses TRBV9 and TRBJ1-2, with 9 bases identical to TRBD1. The V gene's germline CDR1 is SGDLS and CDR2 YYNGEE. Germline trimming cut 0 bases from V and 7 bases from J; bases unmatched to any gene: 7. This CDR3 has 15 amino acids. CDR3 nucleotides: TGTGCCAGCAGCGTAGGGGGGACAGGGTTCTCTGGCTACACCTTC. It translates to CASSVGGTGFSGYTF.

The rearrangement joins TRBV2 to TRBJ2-7; perhaps TRBD1 as D (6 bases). In germline, CDR1 is SNHLY, CDR2 FYNNEI. The length of the CDR3 is 14 residues. V gave up 6 bases and J gave up 4 bases, with 16 bases separating them. The CDR3 DNA reads TGTGCCAGCAGCAAGGGGCGGACAGTTTACGAGCAGTACTTC. Its protein is CASSKGRTVYEQYF.

The chain joins TRBV6-1 to TRBJ2-7; TRBD2 matches at 9 bases. J gave up 0 bases and V 4 bases, and 10 bases lay outside the gene matches. This CDR3 has 17 amino acids. Germline V CDR1 and CDR2: MNHNS, SASEGT. The CDR3: CASSVLGTSGFSYEQYF. The DNA of the CDR3 is TGTGCCAGCAGTGTTCTTGGAACTAGCGGGTTCTCCTACGAGCAGTACTTC.

V and J are TRBV19 and TRBJ2-2; TRBD1 agrees at 8 bases. This CDR3 has 16 amino acids. The germline gives CDR1 LNHDA, CDR2 SQIVND (reference sequence). The V segment lost 4 bases and the J segment 1 base; nucleotides outside the gene matches: 5. CDR3 coding DNA: TGTGCCAGTAGTACCCGGGACAGGAAGAACACCGGGGAGCTGTTTTTT. Translation gives CASSTRDRKNTGELFF.

The count of this clone is one. V is TRBV6-1 and J is TRBJ2-5, with TRBD1 as a possible D gene (6 bases). V was shortened by 2 bases and J by 4 bases, with 20 bases between the two germline ends. This CDR3 is 17 amino acids long. Germline V gives CDR1 MNHNS, CDR2 SASEGT. CDR3 residues: CASSESAWTATVETQYF. The CDR3 nucleotides are TGTGCCAGCAGTGAAAGCGCTTGGACAGCAACAGTAGAGACCCAGTACTTC.

This clone appeared a few times. CDR3 amino acids: CASSRPSGAGEDEKLFF. The CDR3 DNA sequence: TGTGCCAGCAGTCGCCCGTCCGGGGCGGGAGAAGATGAAAAACTGTTTTTT. J is TRBJ1-4 and V is TRBV6-2 or TRBV6-3, with D possibly being TRBD1 (5 bases). From germline, CDR1 is MNHEY and CDR2 SVGEGT. The CDR3 consists of 17 residues. V dropped 5 bases and J dropped 6 bases, with 22 bases sitting between them.

This chain joins TRBV28 and TRBJ2-1, with TRBD2 matching 9 bases. The J segment lost 8 bases and the V segment lost 3 bases, leaving 8 bases of the junction unmatched. Germline assignment: CDR1 MDHEN and CDR2 SYDVKM. CDR3 size: 15 residues. The CDR3 sequence is CASSFSTSGRDEQFF. As DNA, the CDR3 is TGTGCCAGCAGTTTTTCGACTAGCGGACGCGATGAGCAGTTCTTC. Based on the CDR3 plus reference TRBV28 and TRBJ2-1, the full variable domain is DVKVTQSSRYLVKRTGEKVFLECVQDMDHENMFWYRQDPGLGLRLIYFSYDVKMKEKGDIPEGYSVSREKKERFSLILESASTNQTSMYLCASSFSTSGRDEQFFGPGTRLTVL.

V usage is TRBV29-1 and J usage is TRBJ1-2, with TRBD1 as a possible D gene (6 bases). V lost 1 base to trimming and J lost 4 bases, with 16 bases between them. The CDR3 totals 15 residues. The V gene's germline CDR1 is SQVTM and CDR2 ANQGSEA. CDR3 sequence: CSVEGAERGSYGYTF. The CDR3 nucleotides read TGCAGCGTTGAAGGCGCCGAGAGGGGGAGCTATGGCTACACCTTC. Full variable domain (remainder filled in from reference TRBV29-1 and TRBJ1-2): SAVISQKPSRDICQRGTSLTIQCQVDSQVTMMFWYRQQPGQSLTLIATANQGSEATYESGFVIDKFPISRPNLTFSTLTVSNMSPEDSSIYLCSVEGAERGSYGYTFGSGTRLTVV.